This TCR beta chain is from a study of cytomegalovirus exposure and HLA in healthy donors. Background on the study: Among about 190 million T cells, an earlier analysis found roughly 100 million unique TCR beta sequences. Overall study findings and caveats: Previously analyzed data showed that most TCR beta V segments were productive at a frequency of about 90% or about 30%. TRBV6-2, TRBV6-3 and some other V segments were unresolvable in 87-base-pair reads.

Per germline, CDR1 MGHRA and CDR2 YSYEKL. The germline V and J ends were trimmed by 5 bases and 5 bases, with 15 bases remaining between them. This CDR3 region has 14 residues. This clone was picked up a small number of times. Its matching antigen is unknown. With 60 Vbeta and 13 Jbeta primers, the PCR was carried out. Here immunoSEQ multiplex PCR was the method, and the copy in TCRdb shows in-frame clones only, minus some. The top ten clones hold 9.5% to 10% of a sample with 150,000 to 200,000 clones, 70% to 80% of them seen once. The material sequenced was PBMCs. This TCR came from a man between 18 and 29 years old in good health and CMV-seropositive. The chain combines TRBV4-1 with TRBJ1-1; possibly TRBD1 for D (5 bases). CDR3 bases: TGCGCCAGCAGCGGGCCTTTACGGGGGACTGAAGCTTTCTTT. As protein: CASSGPLRGTEAFF.